This T cell receptor (beta chain) was retrieved from a study of T cell responses to AZD1222 COVID-19 vaccine. Study-level results: No day 14 peak samples; only post-peak repertoires were characterized. An increase in Spike-specific TCR breadth and depth was observed after two AZD1222 doses.

As for this clone: Its specificity is unknown.

Measured with immunoSEQ multiplex PCR; TCRdb has only the in-frame clones, and not every one. The table shows roughly 150,000 clones, with around 90% occurring only once. The CDR3 has 16 amino acids. The germline gives CDR1 KGHSH, CDR2 LQKENI. Losses at the gene ends were 2 bases for V and 4 bases for J; bases not matched to a gene: 8. Second doses were pooled across both intervals (about 4 or about 12 weeks). The TCR was taken from an adult who received the AZD1222 COVID-19 vaccine. Sample: peripheral blood, taken 28 days after the second AZD1222 dose. This chain connects TRBV18 to TRBJ2-3, with TRBD1 matching 8 bases. DNA of the CDR3: TGTGCCAGCTCACCAGCGGCCAGGGGGCTGCCAGATACGCAGTATTTT. Protein product: CASSPAARGLPDTQYF.